The 18 T cell receptor beta chains given below trace back to one sample, sequenced in a study of preoperative IRX-2 immunotherapy in early breast cancer. Treatment in this sample: preoperative locoregional IRX-2 cytokine immunotherapy. Profiling relied on immunoSEQ multiplex PCR, and the TCRdb table lists in-frame clones only, not all of them. The table shows 39,000 or so clones, with 60% to 80% occurring only once. The sample in question was tumor tissue, obtained after IRX-2 immunotherapy. The receptor set was obtained from a human donor with breast cancer.

The CDR3 DNA sequence: TGCGCCAGCAGCCCTCCGACAGTCTCTGGAAACACCATATATTTT. This gives the protein CASSPPTVSGNTIYF. V gene TRBV5-1 combines with J gene TRBJ1-3, with D possibly matching TRBD1 (5 bases). The CDR3 runs to 15 residues. Trimming shortened V by 4 bases and J by 0 bases, and 11 bases separated the two germline ends. The germline V gene encodes CDR1 SGHRS and CDR2 YFSETQ.

This rearrangement joins TRBV12-5 to TRBJ1-2; 7 nucleotides align to TRBD1. CDR1 is LGHNT, CDR2 FRNRAP, per germline. Trimming removed 0 bases from V and 4 bases from J; junction bases left unmatched: 2. The CDR3 length is 14 residues. The chain's CDR3 is CASGLVRGSYGYTF. DNA of the CDR3: TGTGCTAGTGGTTTGGTCAGGGGGAGCTATGGCTACACCTTC.

The genes are TRBV19 and TRBJ1-2; tentatively, D is TRBD1 (5 bases). This CDR3 contains 13 residues. Germline lookup yields CDR1 LNHDA and CDR2 SQIVND (reference sequence). The V end lost 3 bases, the J end lost 6 bases, and 11 bases lay between the germline ends. CDR3: CASSIAGLNGYTF. The CDR3 region has the DNA TGTGCCAGTAGTATCGCAGGGTTGAATGGCTACACCTTC.

The V gene is TRBV27, the J gene TRBJ2-1; TRBD2 agrees at 9 bases. V shed 10 bases and J 0 bases; nucleotides not matched to a gene: 10. The CDR3 has 16 amino acids. Per the germline V gene, CDR1 is MNHEY and CDR2 is SMNVEV (reference sequence). The CDR3 is CATSEAGGFSYNEQFF. The CDR3 DNA follows: TGTGCCACTTCGGAAGCGGGGGGCTTCTCCTACAATGAGCAGTTCTTC.

V gene TRBV12-5 combines with J gene TRBJ2-3; the D gene is possibly TRBD2 (7 bases). Trimming removed 5 bases at V and 7 bases at J, with 19 bases between. The germline V gene has CDR1 LGHNT and CDR2 FRNRAP. The CDR3 totals 15 residues. The CDR3 nucleotides read TGTGCTAGTGGTCCCCGGAGGGGGGGCGGCTATACGCAGTATTTT. This translates into CASGPRRGGGYTQYF.

This sequence joins TRBV30 and TRBJ2-7; 8 bases line up with TRBD2. The V gene end was trimmed by 5 bases and the J gene end by 3 bases; junction bases not matched to a gene: 9. From germline, CDR1 is GTSNPN and CDR2 SVGIG (reference sequence). The CDR3 covers 14 residues. The CDR3: CAWESGSMGYEQYF. The CDR3 region has the DNA TGTGCCTGGGAGAGCGGGAGTATGGGCTACGAGCAGTACTTC.

The chain recombines TRBV19 with TRBJ2-7; perhaps TRBD1 as D (5 bases). Germline values: CDR1 LNHDA, CDR2 SQIVND (reference sequence). Trimming took 6 bases from V and 2 from J, leaving 23 bases between them. This CDR3 spans 17 amino acids. In DNA form, the CDR3 reads TGTGCCAGTAGCCAGGGAATAATCGGGTCCGGCGCCTACGAGCAGTACTTC. It yields the protein CASSQGIIGSGAYEQYF. The whole variable domain, filled in from reference TRBV19 and TRBJ2-7, reads DGGITQSPKYLFRKEGQNVTLSCEQNLNHDAMYWYRQDPGQGLRLIYYSQIVNDFQKGDIAEGYSVSREKKESFPLTVTSAQKNPTAFYLCASSQGIIGSGAYEQYFGPGTRLTVT.

This clone was seen more than once but under ten times. This chain connects TRBV6-8 to TRBJ1-2, with TRBD1 identical over 7 bases. Germline values: CDR1 MNHGY, CDR2 SAAAGT. The CDR3 is 13 residues long. The V and J ends lost 7 bases and 8 bases, in that order; junction bases with no gene match: 10. The CDR3, as DNA: TGTGCCAGCAACTCCCGGGACAGCCTCGGCTACACCTTC. It is translated as CASNSRDSLGYTF.

This clone has just one count. The chain carries TRBV5-1 and TRBJ2-1, with 8 bases aligning to TRBD1. Germline CDR1 and CDR2: SGHRS and YFSETQ. The CDR3 is 15 amino acids. V was pared by 4 bases and J by 8 bases, with 11 bases of the junction left unmatched. This CDR3 is CASSLGGTGGDEQFF. The CDR3 nucleotides read TGCGCCAGCAGCCTGGGCGGGACAGGAGGGGATGAGCAGTTCTTC.

V usage is TRBV6-8 and J usage is TRBJ2-1; D perhaps matches TRBD2 (6 bases). V gave up 5 bases and J gave up 5 bases, with 10 bases separating them. Germline V CDR1 and CDR2: MNHGY, SAAAGT. The CDR3 spans 13 residues. The chain's CDR3 is CASSGDLNNEQFF. The CDR3, as DNA: TGTGCCAGCAGTGGGGACTTAAACAATGAGCAGTTCTTC.

V usage is TRBV19 and J usage is TRBJ2-7, with TRBD2 matching over 9 bases. The CDR3 covers 15 residues. The V segment lost 7 bases and the J segment 0 bases; nucleotides outside the gene matches: 7. The germline V gene encodes CDR1 LNHDA and CDR2 SQIVND (reference sequence). The CDR3 nucleotides read TGTGCCAGTACCCCAGCAGCGGGGGGCTCCTACGAGCAGTACTTC. It codes for CASTPAAGGSYEQYF.

V and J are TRBV30 and TRBJ2-3, with 11 bases aligning to TRBD2. The CDR3 length is 14 residues. Germline V gene lookup returns CDR1 GTSNPN and CDR2 SVGIG (reference sequence). With 8 bases clipped from V and 3 bases from J, the junction kept 7 bases outside the gene matches. CDR3 sequence reads: CAGTSGGNTDTQYF. The CDR3 DNA sequence: TGTGCCGGAACTAGCGGGGGAAATACAGATACGCAGTATTTT. Full variable domain (remainder filled in from reference TRBV30 and TRBJ2-3): SQTIHQWPATLVQPVGSPLSLECTVEGTSNPNLYWYRQAAGRGLQLLFYSVGIGQISSEVPQNLSASRPQDRQFILSSKKLLLSDSGFYLCAGTSGGNTDTQYFGPGTRLTVL.

This clone occurred once. V is TRBV19 and J is TRBJ1-5; D call uncertain. V was clipped by 7 bases and J by 0 bases, with 10 bases between them. Germline V gives CDR1 LNHDA, CDR2 SQIVND (reference sequence). The CDR3 runs to 14 residues. The chain's CDR3 is CASKGPNSNQPQHF. CDR3 DNA: TGTGCCAGTAAAGGCCCGAATAGCAATCAGCCCCAGCATTTT.

This chain links TRBV28 with TRBJ1-1, with D unresolved. Germline V gene data show CDR1 as MDHEN and CDR2 as SYDVKM. The CDR3 runs 13 residues. The V and J ends lost 3 bases and 3 bases respectively, with 8 bases between them. The CDR3 spells CASSLKRHTEAFF. As DNA, the CDR3 is TGTGCCAGCAGTTTGAAACGACACACTGAAGCTTTCTTT.

This clone occurred a few times. The chain combines TRBV2 with TRBJ1-1; no definite D call. The V end lost 6 bases, the J end lost 2 bases, and 13 bases lay between the germline ends. Germline-derived CDR1 and CDR2 are SNHLY and FYNNEI. The CDR3 runs to 14 residues. For the CDR3, the DNA is TGTGCCAGCAGACCCGGGCCATTCAACACTGAAGCTTTCTTT. This sequence encodes CASRPGPFNTEAFF. Looking up the rest from reference TRBV2 and TRBJ1-1 gives the full variable domain: EPEVTQTPSHQVTQMGQEVILRCVPISNHLYFYWYRQILGQKVEFLVSFYNNEISEKSEIFDDQFSVERPDGSNFTLKIRSTKLEDSAMYFCASRPGPFNTEAFFGQGTRLTVV.

The chain joins TRBV7-6 to TRBJ2-7, with 8 bases matching TRBD2. The CDR3 has 16 residues. Per the germline V gene, CDR1 is SGHVS and CDR2 is FNYEAQ. The V segment lost 4 bases and the J segment 0 bases; nucleotides outside the gene matches: 8. The CDR3 here is CASSSSTSAHSYEQYF. The CDR3 DNA sequence: TGTGCCAGCAGCTCCTCGACTAGCGCCCACTCCTACGAGCAGTACTTC.

The V and J genes are TRBV5-1 and TRBJ1-3; TRBD1 is a possible D gene (5 bases). This CDR3 region has 14 residues. CDR1 SGHRS and CDR2 YFSETQ come from the germline V gene. Deletions cut 4 bases from V and 0 bases from J, with 8 bases between. In DNA, the CDR3 is TGCGCCAGCAGCCCAGGGAGCTCTGGAAACACCATATATTTT. It yields the protein CASSPGSSGNTIYF.

V is TRBV5-1 and J is TRBJ1-2; the D gene is possibly TRBD1 (6 bases). V dropped 3 bases and J dropped 6 bases, with 15 bases sitting between them. In germline, CDR1 is SGHRS, CDR2 YFSETQ. The CDR3 runs 14 residues. The CDR3, as DNA: TGCGCCAGCAGCTCCGAGGGCAGGGGCCATGGCTACACCTTC. Residues: CASSSEGRGHGYTF.